These 14 T cell receptor beta chains were sequenced from one sample in a study of vaccination effects on CD4 cells after COVID-19. Their specific antigens are unknown. Profiled with immunoSEQ multiplex PCR; TCRdb holds only in-frame clones, not every one. The sample lists some 40,000 clones; around 80% were seen once. After expansion with viral peptide pools in the ViraFEST assay, antigen-specific CD4+ T cells were sequenced. Once cultured for 10 days, the cells underwent separation to obtain CD4+ T cells. Each participant was administered two doses of either the BNT162b2 or the mRNA-1273 vaccine. The sequencing used CD4+ T cells from PBMCs cultured with HCoV-NL63 spike peptides, collected after COVID-19 vaccination. These TCRs come from a human donor who received a COVID-19 vaccine. Some clones in this sample may be carry-over from other donors' samples.

The chain uses TRBV6-6 and TRBJ1-5; weak D call: TRBD1 (5 bases). Germline V CDR1 and CDR2: MNHNY, SVGAGI (reference sequence). This CDR3 contains 14 residues. V gave up 6 bases and J gave up 3 bases, with 12 bases separating them. CDR3 residues: CASRPGQDNQPQHF. DNA for the CDR3: TGTGCCAGCAGACCCGGACAAGACAATCAGCCCCAGCATTTT.

V gene TRBV6-2 or TRBV6-3 combines with J gene TRBJ2-3, with D uncertain. Germline V gene sequence: CDR1 MNHEY, CDR2 SVGEGT. This CDR3 spans 11 amino acids. V dropped 6 bases and J dropped 5 bases, with 6 bases sitting between them. The CDR3 DNA reads TGTGCCAGCAGCTTTTTAGATACGCAGTATTTT. Residues: CASSFLDTQYF.

The chain carries TRBV27 and TRBJ1-5, with D possibly TRBD1 on 5 matching bases. The CDR3 contains 17 residues. Germline V gene data show CDR1 as MNHEY and CDR2 as SMNVEV (reference sequence). Between the trimmed V and J ends, which lost 6 bases and 2 bases, there was a span of 20 bases. CDR3 sequence: CASRGERGYGGNQPQHF. Written as DNA, the CDR3 is TGTGCCAGCAGAGGAGAAAGGGGATACGGCGGCAATCAGCCCCAGCATTTT.

This clone occurred once. The rearrangement links TRBV2 to TRBJ1-5; TRBD1 agrees at 9 bases. Losses at the gene ends were 7 bases for V and 8 bases for J; bases not matched to a gene: 9. CDR3 length equals 14 residues. The V gene's germline CDR1 is SNHLY and CDR2 FYNNEI. The CDR3, as DNA: TGTGCCAGCAATGACAGGGGGTCCGAGGAGCCCCAGCATTTT. This sequence encodes CASNDRGSEEPQHF. The full variable domain, completed using reference TRBV2 and TRBJ1-5, is EPEVTQTPSHQVTQMGQEVILRCVPISNHLYFYWYRQILGQKVEFLVSFYNNEISEKSEIFDDQFSVERPDGSNFTLKIRSTKLEDSAMYFCASNDRGSEEPQHFGDGTRLSIL.

This clone was found once. V gene TRBV10-3 combines with J gene TRBJ1-3, with D unclear. CDR1 ENHRY and CDR2 SYGVKD come from the germline V gene. Trimming took off 7 bases at V and 4 bases at J, with 20 bases between the two ends. The CDR3 length is 16 residues. The CDR3 DNA sequence: TGTGCCATCACCGACCCCGGACCCTCATCGGGAAACACCATATATTTT. This codes for CAITDPGPSSGNTIYF.

The rearrangement uses TRBV2 and TRBJ1-1, with no clear D. CDR1 and CDR2 from the germline V gene are SNHLY and FYNNEI. This CDR3 region has 11 residues. Trimming shortened V by 9 bases and J by 0 bases, and 5 bases separated the two germline ends. This CDR3 reads CASKMNTEAFF. CDR3 DNA: TGTGCCAGTAAGATGAACACTGAAGCTTTCTTT.

V and J are TRBV6-2 or TRBV6-3 and TRBJ2-1; 12 bases are a match to TRBD1. Unmatched junction bases numbered 16, after V lost 6 bases and J lost 10 bases. The CDR3 consists of 17 residues. Germline V gene data show CDR1 as MNHEY and CDR2 as SVGEGT. The CDR3 nucleotides read TGTGCCAGCAGCACCCCTCCTCCGGGACAGGGGGCACGGGAGCAGTTCTTC. It specifies CASSTPPPGQGAREQFF.

J is TRBJ2-7 and V is TRBV2; a possible D gene is TRBD2 (5 bases). CDR3 size: 12 residues. The germline CDR1 and CDR2 sequences are SNHLY and FYNNEI. The ends were cut back, 6 bases at V and 4 bases at J, with 10 bases in the middle. Here the CDR3 reads CASSRGSYEQYV. CDR3 DNA sequence: TGTGCCAGCAGCCGAGGGAGTTACGAGCAGTACGTC.

As to this clone: At one end the junction does not follow the germline gene, possibly because of a read error. The V call is TRBV20-1, the J call TRBJ1-4; D uncertain. This CDR3 spans 10 amino acids. Germline V gene sequence: CDR1 DFQATT, CDR2 SNEGSKA (reference sequence). The DNA of the CDR3 is TGCAGTGCTAGAGAAGGCTCCCCGGTCTTT. Its translation is CSAREGSPVF.

The chain is built from TRBV2 and TRBJ1-2; 7 positions agree with TRBD1. CDR3 length: 13 residues. The V and J ends lost 6 bases and 4 bases, in that order; junction bases with no gene match: 5. CDR1 and CDR2 (germline): SNHLY, FYNNEI. The CDR3 protein is CASRPDRLYGYTF. The DNA for the CDR3 is TGTGCCAGCAGGCCGGACAGGCTCTATGGCTACACCTTC.

The chain uses TRBV6-6 and TRBJ1-3; D remains unclear. The germline CDR1 and CDR2 sequences are MNHNY and SVGAGI (reference sequence). CDR3 length: 12 amino acids. Trimming took 6 bases from V and 0 from J, leaving 3 bases between them. CDR3 DNA sequence: TGTGCCAGCAGCCACTCTGGAAACACCATATATTTT. Its protein is CASSHSGNTIYF.

The CDR3 nucleotides read TGTGCCACCAGTGATTTAACAGGGGATCAGCCCCAGCATTTT. The encoded protein is CATSDLTGDQPQHF. This chain joins TRBV24-1 and TRBJ1-5, with 7 bases that match TRBD1. Germline-derived CDR1 and CDR2 are KGHDR and SFDVKD. The trim removed 1 base at V and 5 bases at J, leaving 1 base unmatched. The CDR3 sequence is 14 residues long.

The chain has TRBV10-3 and TRBJ2-5; a weak D match, TRBD2 (6 bases). The germline V gene encodes CDR1 ENHRY and CDR2 SYGVKD. Trimming took 0 bases from V and 4 from J, leaving 9 bases between them. The CDR3 is 14 residues long. The CDR3 coding sequence is TGTGCCATCAGTGAGTCTAACGGGAGAGAGACCCAGTACTTC. Encoded protein: CAISESNGRETQYF.

There are a few counts of this clone. V and J are TRBV18 and TRBJ2-2, with a possible D match to TRBD2 (6 bases). Trimming left V 4 bases short and J 5 bases short, with 11 bases between. The germline CDR1 and CDR2 sequences are KGHSH and LQKENI. The length of the CDR3 is 14 residues. The CDR3 region has the DNA TGTGCCAGCTCACTTCCCGGGGGTACCGGGGAGCTGTTTTTT. Protein product: CASSLPGGTGELFF.